This passage covers 12 T cell receptor beta chains from one sample sequenced in a study of T cell responses to AZD1222 COVID-19 vaccine. Only in-frame clones appear in the TCRdb table, and some are missing; sequencing was by immunoSEQ multiplex PCR. The sample consists of about 86,000 clones, more than 70% of them appearing once. This specimen was peripheral blood, taken 28 days after the second AZD1222 dose. The receptor set was obtained from an adult who received the AZD1222 COVID-19 vaccine.

This rearrangement joins TRBV7-3 to TRBJ2-6; 7 positions agree with TRBD2. With V trimmed by 5 bases and J by 1 base, 14 bases remained unmatched. Germline loops: CDR1 SGHTA, CDR2 FQGTGA. The CDR3 contains 19 residues. DNA for the CDR3: TGTGCCAGCAGCCCAACGCCATTCGGCGGGAGTTCTGGGGCCAACGTCCTGACTTTC. Protein product: CASSPTPFGGSSGANVLTF.

The V gene is TRBV16, the J gene TRBJ2-5; D call uncertain. This CDR3 is built from 13 residues. Trimming removed 0 bases from V and 4 bases from J, with 6 bases in between. Germline V lookup: CDR1 KGHSY, CDR2 FQNENV. In nucleotides, the CDR3 is TGTGCCAGCAGCCAATCGGCCAGAGAGACCCAGTACTTC. It yields the protein CASSQSARETQYF.

This chain joins TRBV4-2 and TRBJ2-7, with D perhaps TRBD2 (6 bases). Germline CDR1 and CDR2: LGHNA and YNFKEQ. CDR3 size: 13 residues. Trimming removed 4 bases at V and 6 bases at J, with 13 bases between. CDR3 sequence (DNA): TGTGCCAGCAGCCCCCTCAGAGCGGGCGAGCAGTACTTC. As protein: CASSPLRAGEQYF.

The V and J genes are TRBV10-1 and TRBJ2-7; 10 positions match TRBD2. Germline V lookup: CDR1 WNHNN, CDR2 SYGVQD (reference sequence). The J segment lost 6 bases and the V segment lost 6 bases, leaving 8 bases of the junction unmatched. The CDR3 is 14 residues long. The CDR3 is CASRSGLASVEQYF. The CDR3, as DNA: TGCGCCAGCAGATCGGGACTAGCGAGTGTCGAGCAGTACTTC.

The chain couples TRBV3-1 (or the pseudogene TRBV3-2) to TRBJ1-5; 8 bases are shared with TRBD1. Germline assignment: CDR1 LGHDT and CDR2 YNNKEL (reference sequence). The CDR3 extends over 15 amino acids. Germline trimming cut 0 bases from V and 4 bases from J; bases unmatched to any gene: 2. CDR3 protein: CASSQDRGRNQPQHF. CDR3 sequence (DNA): TGTGCCAGCAGCCAAGACAGGGGGCGAAATCAGCCCCAGCATTTT.

The sample holds a few counts of this clone. The chain has TRBV12-3 or TRBV12-4 and TRBJ1-1, with D tentatively TRBD1 (6 bases). The CDR3 is 13 amino acids. The V end was cut by 3 bases, the J end by 3 bases, with 8 bases between. CDR3 nucleotides: TGTGCCAGCAGTTTGGGGGCCCACACTGAAGCTTTCTTT. The encoded protein is CASSLGAHTEAFF.

The chain links TRBV15 to TRBJ2-3; 7 bases fit TRBD2. Germline CDR1 is LNHNV and CDR2 is YYDKDF (reference sequence). CDR3 length: 13 residues. The V segment lost 5 bases and the J segment 3 bases; nucleotides outside the gene matches: 2. The CDR3 here is CATSVGGTDTQYF. CDR3 nucleotide sequence: TGTGCCACCAGCGTGGGAGGGACAGATACGCAGTATTTT.

The J gene is TRBJ2-3, the V gene TRBV9; weak D call: TRBD2 (6 bases). This CDR3 region has 15 residues. V lost 2 bases and J lost 5, with 15 bases in between. Looked up from germline, CDR1 is SGDLS and CDR2 is YYNGEE. CDR3 sequence reads: CASSVYREFRDTQYF. In DNA form, the CDR3 reads TGTGCCAGCAGCGTCTACCGGGAGTTTAGAGATACGCAGTATTTT.

This clone has at least ten counts. V gene TRBV19 combines with J gene TRBJ1-5; 10 bases align to TRBD1. The CDR3 consists of 15 residues. The V gene end was trimmed by 9 bases and the J gene end by 4 bases; junction bases not matched to a gene: 9. CDR1 and CDR2 (germline): LNHDA, SQIVND (reference sequence). The CDR3 loop reads CASTGTGALNQPQHF. The CDR3 nucleotides are TGTGCCAGCACCGGGACAGGGGCCCTTAATCAGCCCCAGCATTTT.

The chain joins TRBV5-6 to TRBJ2-1; 11 bases match TRBD2. The germline gives CDR1 SGHDT, CDR2 YYEEEE. Trimming at V came to 3 bases and at J to 4 bases, leaving 9 bases not matched to a gene. CDR3 length: 17 amino acids. The CDR3 DNA reads as TGTGCCAGCAGCTCAGAACTAGCGGGAGAGTTTTACAATGAGCAGTTCTTC. Protein: CASSSELAGEFYNEQFF.

DNA for the CDR3: TGTGCCAGCAGACAACAGGGCACTGAAGCTTTCTTT. Translated: CASRQQGTEAFF. The chain couples TRBV5-6 to TRBJ1-1; TRBD1 is a possible D gene (6 bases). Germline V lookup: CDR1 SGHDT, CDR2 YYEEEE. V was trimmed by 5 bases and J by 4 bases, leaving 9 bases between them. This CDR3 region has 12 residues.

V and J are TRBV19 and TRBJ2-2; D may correspond to TRBD1 or TRBD2 (5 bases each). Trimming cost V 3 bases and J 7 bases, with 15 bases left between them. The germline V gene encodes CDR1 LNHDA and CDR2 SQIVND (reference sequence). CDR3 length: 15 residues. CDR3 protein: CASSIPGTLDGELFF. Here the CDR3 DNA reads TGTGCCAGTAGTATCCCCGGGACCCTCGACGGGGAGCTGTTTTTT. The whole variable domain, filled in from reference TRBV19 and TRBJ2-2, reads DGGITQSPKYLFRKEGQNVTLSCEQNLNHDAMYWYRQDPGQGLRLIYYSQIVNDFQKGDIAEGYSVSREKKESFPLTVTSAQKNPTAFYLCASSIPGTLDGELFFGEGSRLTVL.